This T cell receptor beta chain comes out of a study of T cells after posttransplantation cyclophosphamide. Measured with immunoSEQ multiplex PCR; TCRdb has only the in-frame clones, and not every one. Observed are under 45,000 clones, no singletons, with the top ten taking about 5%. The CDR3 sequence is 14 residues long. The germline CDR1 and CDR2 sequences are SGHKS and YYEKEE (reference sequence). The V end lost 4 bases, the J end lost 4 bases, and 14 bases lay between the germline ends. There are many counts of this clone. This receptor was taken from a woman between 45 and 65 years old in good health and a related stem cell transplant donor. What was sequenced was PBMCs. The genes are TRBV5-5 and TRBJ1-2, with D possibly being TRBD1 (6 bases). CDR3 bases: TGTGCCAGCAGCCGACAGGACCCATCCTATGGCTACACCTTC. It codes for CASSRQDPSYGYTF.